A single sample gave rise to the 28 T cell receptor beta chains below, sequenced in a study of HIV-infected patients and healthy controls. TCRdb re-called the 5' RACE reads with MiXCR, one entry per CDR3 protein. The sample gives around 64,000 distinct CDR3 sequences, roughly a sixth of which show up once; under 6.5% is in the top ten. The sample consisted of CD4+ T cells from blood. These receptors were collected from a human donor in good health.

This clonotype has just a few counts. This chain joins TRBV19 and TRBJ2-1; D might be TRBD1 (6 bases). V dropped 5 bases and J dropped 1 base, with 15 bases sitting between them. The CDR3 contains 16 residues. The germline V gene has CDR1 LNHDA and CDR2 SQIVND (reference sequence). The CDR3 region is CASSRKMDSSYNEQFF. The CDR3 nucleotides are TGTGCCAGTAGTCGGAAAATGGACAGTTCCTACAATGAGCAGTTCTTC.

This clonotype was seen at least ten times. The chain carries TRBV28 and TRBJ2-7; D may be TRBD2 (5 bases). CDR3 length equals 13 residues. Germline V gene data show CDR1 as MDHEN and CDR2 as SYDVKM. The germline V and J ends were trimmed by 6 bases and 2 bases, with 11 bases remaining between them. CDR3 sequence: CASRAGITYEQYF. For the CDR3, the DNA is TGTGCCAGCAGGGCCGGGATCACCTACGAGCAGTACTTC.

The rearrangement joins TRBV6-2 or TRBV6-3 to TRBJ2-2, with 10 bases identical to TRBD2. V shed 2 bases and J 6 bases; nucleotides not matched to a gene: 3. Germline V gene sequence: CDR1 MNHEY, CDR2 SVGEGT. The CDR3 runs 15 residues. The CDR3 region has the DNA TGTGCCAGCAGTTACGCTACTAGCGGGGCCGGGGAGCTGTTTTTT. Its protein is CASSYATSGAGELFF.

This clonotype appeared a few times. The V and J genes are TRBV27 and TRBJ2-7; no clear D. This CDR3 region has 14 residues. V was trimmed by 8 bases and J by 3 bases, leaving 17 bases between them. Germline values: CDR1 MNHEY, CDR2 SMNVEV (reference sequence). This CDR3 reads CASPMTAEYYEQYF. CDR3 coding DNA: TGTGCCAGCCCTATGACGGCAGAATACTACGAGCAGTACTTC.

This clonotype occurred a few times. The chain has TRBV5-5 and TRBJ1-5; TRBD1 might be the D (5 bases). Trimming took off 0 bases at V and 10 bases at J, with 26 bases between the two ends. Per germline, CDR1 SGHKS and CDR2 YYEKEE (reference sequence). The CDR3 has 18 residues. The CDR3 coding sequence is TGTGCCAGCAGCTTGGAAGGTCGGTTTCAACAGGAGACTTCTCCCCAGCATTTT. Its protein is CASSLEGRFQQETSPQHF.

Concerning this clonotype: This may arise from a read error, as a much more abundant clone is one base away. The rearrangement joins TRBV10-3 to TRBJ1-2, with D unclear. Germline CDR1 is ENHRY and CDR2 is SYGVKD. The CDR3 sequence is 11 residues long. The CDR3 here is CAVSSGYGYTF. The CDR3 DNA sequence: TGTGCCGTCAGTTCTGGATATGGCTACACCTTC.

This clonotype has a handful of counts. This chain links TRBV12-3 or TRBV12-4 with TRBJ1-5; D not resolved. This CDR3 region has 15 residues. Trimming shortened V by 2 bases and J by 3 bases, and 11 bases separated the two germline ends. The CDR3 DNA follows: TGTGCCAGCAGTTTATCTCTTGAGGCCAATCAGCCCCAGCATTTT. The encoded protein is CASSLSLEANQPQHF.

The chain links TRBV12-3 or TRBV12-4 to TRBJ2-2; D uncertain. This CDR3 contains 17 residues. V was pared by 2 bases and J by 6 bases, with 19 bases between. CDR3 amino acids: CASSLRIGLGSAGELFF. CDR3 nucleotides: TGTGCCAGCAGTTTACGGATTGGCCTCGGGTCGGCCGGGGAGCTGTTTTTT.

This clonotype was seen only a few times. This sequence joins TRBV20-1 and TRBJ2-7; 8 bases match TRBD1. Unmatched junction bases numbered 7, after V lost 5 bases and J lost 4 bases. This CDR3 region has 13 residues. Germline V gives CDR1 DFQATT, CDR2 SNEGSKA (reference sequence). The CDR3 here is CSARGQGKYEQYF. The CDR3 nucleotides read TGCAGTGCTCGCGGACAGGGTAAATACGAGCAGTACTTC.

The chain employs TRBV20-1 and TRBJ2-2; 10 bases align to TRBD1. The V segment lost 2 bases and the J segment 5 bases; nucleotides outside the gene matches: 2. This CDR3 region has 14 residues. Germline V lookup: CDR1 DFQATT, CDR2 SNEGSKA (reference sequence). The CDR3 DNA reads as TGCAGTGCTAGACTGGACAGGGGGACCGGGGAGCTGTTTTTT. This sequence encodes CSARLDRGTGELFF.

In the case of this clonotype: A much larger clone lies a single base off, so this may be a read error. The rearrangement links TRBV28 to TRBJ2-2, with unresolved D. Germline V gene data show CDR1 as MDHEN and CDR2 as SYDVKM. The germline V and J ends were trimmed by 4 bases and 5 bases, with 17 bases remaining between them. This CDR3 is 16 amino acids long. The chain's CDR3 is CASSSYTLQRTGELFF. The CDR3 DNA sequence: TGTGCCAGCAGTTCGTACACGCTACAGAGGACCGGGGAGCTGTTTTTT.

This chain uses TRBV12-3 or TRBV12-4 with TRBJ1-4, with TRBD1 identical over 12 bases. The junction had 16 bases not matched to a gene; V was cut back by 7 bases and J by 4 bases. The CDR3 is made up of 19 amino acids. DNA of the CDR3: TGTGCCAGCATACCACGAGGGGGGACAGGGGGCGAAAATAATGAAAAACTGTTTTTT. This translates into CASIPRGGTGGENNEKLFF.

This clonotype was counted at least ten times. The chain recombines TRBV24-1 with TRBJ2-2; 8 nucleotides match TRBD1. V dropped 0 bases and J dropped 7; count of bases not matched to a gene: 3. The CDR3 length is 15 residues. Germline CDR1 reads KGHDR; CDR2 reads SFDVKD. For the CDR3, the DNA is TGTGCCACCAGTGATTTGGGGACAGGCGGCGGGGAGCTGTTTTTT. It codes for CATSDLGTGGGELFF.

This clonotype was recorded many times. J is TRBJ2-3 and V is TRBV28; D unclear. Germline lookup yields CDR1 MDHEN and CDR2 SYDVKM. V lost 6 bases to trimming and J lost 4 bases, with 5 bases between them. The CDR3 extends over 11 amino acids. The CDR3 here is CASSPADTQYF. In DNA form, the CDR3 reads TGTGCCAGCAGCCCCGCAGATACGCAGTATTTT.

This clonotype showed up many times. This chain joins TRBV7-9 and TRBJ2-2; D might be TRBD2 (5 bases). This CDR3 has 14 residues. Germline V lookup: CDR1 SEHNR, CDR2 FQNEAQ (reference sequence). The germline V and J ends were trimmed by 4 bases and 4 bases, with 10 bases remaining between them. The CDR3 coding sequence is TGTGCCAGCAGCTACACTAGGGTCACCGGGGAGCTGTTTTTT. Encoded protein: CASSYTRVTGELFF.

This chain connects TRBV5-6 to TRBJ2-2; 9 positions match TRBD2. CDR1 is SGHDT, CDR2 YYEEEE, per germline. J lost 5 bases, V lost 4 bases, and 6 bases had no gene match. This CDR3 contains 15 residues. The CDR3 DNA follows: TGTGCCAGCAGCCGACCGGGACTAGCTACCGGGGAGCTGTTTTTT. Protein sequence: CASSRPGLATGELFF.

This clonotype was found a few times. V is TRBV6-2 or TRBV6-3 and J is TRBJ2-1; TRBD1 matches 7 bases. The CDR3 spans 16 residues. Per the germline V gene, CDR1 is MNHEY and CDR2 is SVGEGT. J gave up 5 bases and V 6 bases, and 13 bases lay outside the gene matches. In DNA form, the CDR3 reads TGTGCCAGCAGGCGAGGTCGGGACAGACAAAACAATGAGCAGTTCTTC. Its protein is CASRRGRDRQNNEQFF.

This clonotype was seen a handful of times. The CDR3 spells CASSQAGQGGYNEQFF. CDR3 nucleotide sequence: TGCGCCAGCAGCCAGGCTGGACAGGGTGGTTACAATGAGCAGTTCTTC. V is TRBV4-3 and J is TRBJ2-1; 8 bases line up with TRBD1. The CDR3 is 16 residues long. With 3 bases clipped from V and 4 bases from J, the junction kept 8 bases outside the gene matches. In germline, CDR1 is LGHNA, CDR2 YSLEER.

This clonotype turned up a few times. The V and J genes are TRBV7-2 and TRBJ1-6; D is perhaps TRBD1 (5 bases). Deletions cut 7 bases from V and 10 bases from J, with 23 bases between. Germline CDR1 is SGHTA and CDR2 is FQGNSA. The CDR3 consists of 16 residues. The CDR3 region has the DNA TGTGCCAGCACCCTAAGTTATGGGGGGAGGGGATCACCCCTCCACTTT. It codes for CASTLSYGGRGSPLHF.

This clonotype was observed a few times. The genes are TRBV7-2 and TRBJ2-5; D is undetermined. Trimming removed 7 bases from V and 7 bases from J, with 19 bases in between. The CDR3 is made up of 14 amino acids. Germline CDR1 is SGHTA and CDR2 is FQGNSA. The DNA for the CDR3 is TGTGCCAGCACATACATCGAGGCTATAGGGACCCAGTACTTC. Its protein product is CASTYIEAIGTQYF.

The J gene is TRBJ2-1, the V gene TRBV12-3 or TRBV12-4; D gene unclear. The CDR3 totals 12 residues. The germline V and J ends were trimmed by 5 bases and 10 bases, with 12 bases remaining between them. CDR3 coding DNA: TGTGCCAGCAGTAGCATTCCAGCAGAGCAGTTCTTC. Protein sequence: CASSSIPAEQFF.

The V gene is TRBV14, the J gene TRBJ2-1; possibly TRBD1 or TRBD2 for D (5 bases each). V lost 4 bases and J lost 7, with 11 bases in between. Per the germline V gene, CDR1 is SGHDN and CDR2 is FVKESK. The length of the CDR3 is 13 residues. CDR3 sequence (DNA): TGTGCCAGCAGCCGGGGACCTACGAATGAGCAGTTCTTC. Protein: CASSRGPTNEQFF.

Only a few counts were recorded for this clonotype. The V and J genes are TRBV5-1 and TRBJ1-2; maybe TRBD1 (6 bases). V was trimmed by 4 bases and J by 4 bases, leaving 17 bases between them. Germline V gene data show CDR1 as SGHRS and CDR2 as YFSETQ. The CDR3 totals 15 residues. CDR3 in amino acids: CASSPTPTDSYGYTF. The CDR3 nucleotides read TGCGCCAGCAGCCCTACCCCTACGGACAGCTATGGCTACACCTTC.

Remarks on this clonotype: Given the absence of the conserved phenylalanine or tryptophan at the CDR3 end, a read error is likely. CDR3 protein: CASRDYLGGNEQFL. The DNA of the CDR3 is TGTGCCAGCAGGGACTACCTTGGGGGCAATGAGCAGTTCTTA. The chain couples TRBV6-1 to TRBJ2-1; a weak D match, TRBD2 (6 bases). V was shortened by 6 bases and J by 6 bases, with 15 bases between the two germline ends. The CDR3 totals 14 residues. In germline, CDR1 is MNHNS, CDR2 SASEGT.

CDR3 residues: CASSQKQGAGGNIQYF. The CDR3 nucleotides are TGTGCCAGCAGCCAAAAACAGGGGGCTGGTGGAAACATTCAGTACTTC. The V call is TRBV7-8, the J call TRBJ2-4; 9 positions match TRBD1. The CDR3 contains 16 residues. The germline V gene encodes CDR1 SGHVS and CDR2 FQNEAQ. V lost 5 bases and J lost 6; bases outside the gene matches: 11.

This clonotype was seen a handful of times. The CDR3 region has the DNA TGTGCCAGCAGTTACTTTCCGGACACAGATACGCAGTATTTT. Protein: CASSYFPDTDTQYF. V is TRBV6-2 or TRBV6-3 and J is TRBJ2-3; D gene unclear. This CDR3 contains 14 residues. Per germline, CDR1 MNHEY and CDR2 SVGEGT. The V and J ends lost 1 base and 2 bases respectively, with 7 bases between them.

This clonotype was picked up a small number of times. CDR3 in DNA: TGTGCCAGTAGTATAGGGACACTACAGCAGACCCAGTACTTC. This translates into CASSIGTLQQTQYF. The genes are TRBV19 and TRBJ2-5; TRBD1 might be the D (5 bases). CDR1 is LNHDA, CDR2 SQIVND, per germline (reference sequence). The length of the CDR3 is 14 residues. V gave up 1 base and J gave up 6 bases, with 12 bases separating them.

The rearrangement uses TRBV5-6 and TRBJ2-7; D not certain. The germline gives CDR1 SGHDT, CDR2 YYEEEE. This CDR3 region has 14 residues. V was pared by 2 bases and J by 0 bases, with 9 bases between. The DNA for the CDR3 is TGTGCCAGCAGCTTCAAGCCGGTCTCCTACGAGCAGTACTTC. Its translation is CASSFKPVSYEQYF.